These T cell receptor beta chains were read from a single sample in a study of OX40 agonist ivuxolimab in advanced cancers. TCRdb keeps only in-frame clones here, not all; method: immunoSEQ multiplex PCR. This sample has 30,000 to 40,000 clones, with about 89% found just once. The sequenced sample was CD4+ or CD8+ T cells sorted from blood, obtained in a trial of the OX40 agonist ivuxolimab. All receptors derive from an adult with an advanced solid tumor such as melanoma, head and neck, liver or kidney cancer. The CDR3 runs from the conserved cysteine through the conserved F or W. A D gene is named only where the DNA matches it firmly. Rows may omit the clone size; those that give it use once, few, many or a size class.

>NA|TRBV2|TRBJ1-5|NA
CASSGTGGNQPQHF
TGTGCCAGCAGCGGGACGGGGGGGAATCAGCCCCAGCATTTT
>NA|TRBV27|TRBJ2-7|NA
CASSRDRRPLSYEQYF
TGTGCCAGCAGCCGAGACAGGAGACCCCTTTCGTACGAGCAGTACTTC
>once|TRBV2|TRBJ1-6|TRBD1
CAGRTGNSPLHF
TGTGCGGGTCGGACAGGGAATTCACCCCTCCACTTT
>NA|TRBV28|TRBJ1-1|NA
CASSLRGTEAFF
TGTGCCAGCAGTTTAAGGGGGACTGAAGCTTTCTTT
>NA|TRBV6-5|TRBJ2-5|TRBD1
CASRTGGQETQYF
TGTGCCAGCAGGACAGGGGGGCAAGAGACCCAGTACTTC
>NA|TRBV7-2|TRBJ2-7|TRBD2
CASSPHSGGAYEQYF
TGTGCCAGCAGCCCCCATAGCGGGGGGGCCTACGAGCAGTACTTC
>NA|TRBV18|TRBJ1-4|TRBD1
CASSLRQGQTNEKLFF
TGTGCCAGCTCACTCCGACAGGGACAGACTAATGAAAAACTGTTTTTT
>few|TRBV5-5|TRBJ1-4|TRBD1
CASSLAGGQGYEKLFF
TGTGCCAGCAGCTTGGCAGGGGGACAGGGGTATGAAAAACTGTTTTTT
>NA|TRBV10-1|TRBJ1-4|NA
CASSSGPGLDEKLFF
TGCGCCAGTTCTTCCGGGCCCGGGCTGGATGAAAAACTGTTTTTT
>NA|TRBV28|TRBJ1-1|NA
CASSLEELGGGTEAFF
TGTGCCAGCAGTTTAGAGGAGCTGGGCGGTGGCACTGAAGCTTTCTTT
>NA|TRBV14|TRBJ2-5|NA
CASSHDPGHPETQYF
TGTGCCAGCAGCCACGACCCTGGACACCCAGAGACCCAGTACTTC
>NA|TRBV19|TRBJ2-6|NA
CASSGPTLLFSGANVLTF
TGTGCCAGTAGTGGGCCGACTCTCCTTTTCTCTGGGGCCAACGTCCTGACTTTC
>NA|TRBV5-1|TRBJ2-1|NA
CASSLVADNEQFF
TGCGCCAGCAGCTTGGTGGCGGACAATGAGCAGTTCTTC
>NA|TRBV7-9|TRBJ2-6|NA
CASSLVSRAGANVLTF
TGTGCCAGCAGCTTAGTAAGCCGGGCTGGGGCCAACGTCCTGACTTTC
>few|TRBV9|TRBJ1-4|NA
CASSVEKAGSEEKLFF
TGTGCCAGCAGCGTAGAGAAGGCAGGGTCGGAGGAAAAACTGTTTTTT
>NA|TRBV9|TRBJ2-7|TRBD1
CASSVGQGVYEQYF
TGTGCCAGCAGCGTAGGGCAGGGGGTCTACGAGCAGTACTTC
>NA|TRBV9|TRBJ1-1|TRBD1
CASSRTGYEAFF
TGTGCCAGCAGCCGGACAGGGTATGAAGCTTTCTTT
>NA|TRBV11-3|TRBJ2-3|TRBD2
CASSSTLAGNTDTQYF
TGTGCCAGCAGCTCGACCCTAGCGGGGAACACAGATACGCAGTATTTT
>NA|TRBV7-8|TRBJ2-3|NA
CASSLTSGGTQYF
TGTGCCAGCAGCTTAACTAGTGGCGGTACGCAGTATTTT
>NA|TRBV18|TRBJ2-5|NA
CASSARGAGETQYF
TGTGCCAGCTCGGCCCGAGGGGCTGGAGAGACCCAGTACTTC
>NA|TRBV18|TRBJ1-5|NA
CASSPQGGNQPQHF
TGTGCCAGCTCACCACAGGGTGGGAATCAGCCCCAGCATTTT
>NA|TRBV5-6|TRBJ1-1|TRBD1
CASSLLDRGGTEAFF
TGTGCCAGCAGCTTGCTGGACAGGGGAGGAACTGAAGCTTTCTTT
>NA|TRBV10-3|TRBJ2-7|NA
CAISVTDSSSYEQYF
TGTGCCATCAGTGTCACAGACAGTTCCTCCTACGAGCAGTACTTC
>NA|TRBV19|TRBJ2-7|NA
CASSTSFSSYEQYF
TGTGCCAGTAGCACTTCCTTTAGCTCCTACGAGCAGTACTTC
>NA|TRBV6-5|TRBJ2-1|NA
CASSWGGTVYNEQFF
TGTGCCAGCAGTTGGGGAGGGACAGTGTACAATGAGCAGTTCTTC
>once|TRBV19|TRBJ1-5|NA
CASSMTQDNQPQHF
TGTGCCAGTAGTATGACCCAGGACAATCAGCCCCAGCATTTT